This entry features one T cell receptor beta chain sequence. Recruitment covered fewer than 25 US areas and drew participants whose ages spanned about 18 to 100 years. Clinical history as reported by participants underpinned cohort assignment. Authors' data handling: The assay estimated nucleated cells by amplifying reference gene primers. Only in-frame clones appear in the TCRdb table, and some are missing; sequencing was by immunoSEQ multiplex PCR. V and J calls plus clone size are reproduced from that table; the DNA served to infer D and trimming. The sample has 110,000 to 150,000 clones, about nine tenths seen once. This sample is drawn from a study of blood T cell repertoires in COVID-19. Across the whole study: COVID-19 samples, acute and convalescent, were from the United States, Italy and Spain.

The V end was cut by 2 bases, the J end by 4 bases, with 9 bases between. The CDR3 spans 13 residues. Germline V CDR1 and CDR2: SGHRS, YFSETQ. This TCR was recovered from a man aged 50 to 59 who had recovered from COVID-19. The rearrangement uses TRBV5-1 and TRBJ1-2; D is undetermined. Material for sequencing was PBMCs or T cells enriched from blood (not recorded which). CDR3 sequence reads: CASSLEHFYGYTF. CDR3 coding DNA: TGCGCCAGCAGCTTAGAGCATTTCTATGGCTACACCTTC. The full variable domain, rest sourced from reference TRBV5-1 and TRBJ1-2, is KAGVTQTPRYLIKTRGQQVTLSCSPISGHRSVSWYQQTPGQGLQFLFEYFSETQRNKGNFPGRFSGRQFSNSRSEMNVSTLELGDSALYLCASSLEHFYGYTFGSGTRLTVV.